This passage covers 15 T cell receptor beta chains from one sample sequenced in a study of identical twins (dated by TCRdb to 2016 to 2017). The library was made by 5' RACE. Instrument on record: Illumina HiSeq 2000. Clones were called with MiXCR by TCRdb after fastp trimmed the public reads at Q25, and only in-frame beta chains were retained. Rows with a matching CDR3 protein are joined into one entry that keeps the most common DNA and genes. The table for this sample lists roughly 290,000 distinct CDR3 sequences; under 9.5% of them were counted only once. The ten top clones hold more than 2% of the sample. These data were likewise used in another study, on yellow fever vaccine responses in identical twins.

The sample was memory (CD45RO+) T cells sorted from blood. In the paper's terms, the cell subset or site label means: CD45RO+ enriched T cells. These receptors were taken from a woman aged 18-29 years in good health.

In its sample, this clonotype was seen many times. The J gene is TRBJ2-1, the V gene TRBV6-4, with 7 bases fitting TRBD1. Trimming at V came to 3 bases and at J to 6 bases, leaving 5 bases not matched to a gene. Germline V gene lookup returns CDR1 MRHNA and CDR2 SNTAGT. The length of the CDR3 is 14 residues. Here the CDR3 reads CASSEGTAPNEQFF. The DNA of the CDR3 is TGTGCCAGCAGTGAGGGGACAGCCCCCAATGAGCAGTTCTTC.

The table lists this clonotype with a few counts. The chain is built from TRBV7-9 and TRBJ2-7; maybe TRBD1 (5 bases). The CDR3 spans 12 residues. V lost 4 bases and J 7 bases, leaving 11 bases between the germline ends. Germline-derived CDR1 and CDR2 are SEHNR and FQNEAQ (reference sequence). This CDR3 is CASSSGMGEQYF. The CDR3 DNA is TGTGCCAGCAGCTCAGGGATGGGTGAGCAGTACTTC.

The chain couples TRBV20-1 to TRBJ2-5; 9 nucleotides match TRBD2. The CDR3 has 14 amino acids. Trimming removed 2 bases from V and 4 bases from J; junction bases left unmatched: 5. CDR1 is DFQATT, CDR2 SNEGSKA, per germline (reference sequence). In DNA, the CDR3 is TGCAGTGCTAGACTAGCGGGGTTGGGAGAGACCCAGTACTTC. This encodes CSARLAGLGETQYF.

This rearrangement joins TRBV27 to TRBJ1-1, with 9 nucleotides matching TRBD1. This CDR3 comprises 14 residues. The V gene's germline CDR1 is MNHEY and CDR2 SMNVEV (reference sequence). Losses at the gene ends were 8 bases for V and 6 bases for J; bases not matched to a gene: 10. The DNA of the CDR3 is TGTGCCAGCCGTGCCGGGACAGGGTCCGCTGAAGCTTTCTTT. Protein: CASRAGTGSAEAFF.

The chain recombines TRBV5-1 with TRBJ2-1; TRBD1 matches 8 bases. Losses at the gene ends were 4 bases for V and 6 bases for J; bases not matched to a gene: 9. CDR1 is SGHRS and CDR2 is YFSETQ in the germline V gene. The CDR3 covers 15 residues. For the CDR3, the DNA is TGCGCCAGCAGCCGCACAGGGGGGAGTTTCAATGAGCAGTTCTTC. Protein: CASSRTGGSFNEQFF. The whole variable domain, remainder taken from reference TRBV5-1 and TRBJ2-1, is KAGVTQTPRYLIKTRGQQVTLSCSPISGHRSVSWYQQTPGQGLQFLFEYFSETQRNKGNFPGRFSGRQFSNSRSEMNVSTLELGDSALYLCASSRTGGSFNEQFFGPGTRLTVL.

The CDR3 DNA sequence: TGCAGTGCTAGTGTCCTCACTAGCGGTAGTTGGGGGGATACGCAGTATTTT. Its translation: CSASVLTSGSWGDTQYF. This sequence joins TRBV20-1 and TRBJ2-3; 8 bases map to TRBD2. The CDR3 spans 17 residues. Germline CDR1 and CDR2: DFQATT and SNEGSKA (reference sequence). Losses at the gene ends were 3 bases for V and 6 bases for J; bases not matched to a gene: 17.

The chain employs TRBV20-1 and TRBJ2-5, with 9 positions matching TRBD2. Germline CDR1 reads DFQATT; CDR2 reads SNEGSKA (reference sequence). J lost 5 bases, V lost 3 bases, and 13 bases had no gene match. The CDR3 contains 16 residues. The CDR3 sequence is CSASMSAGGPRETQYF. The CDR3 bases are TGCAGTGCTAGTATGTCGGCGGGGGGGCCTCGGGAGACCCAGTACTTC.

The rearrangement links TRBV27 to TRBJ2-7; 10 bases map to TRBD2. Looked up from germline, CDR1 is MNHEY and CDR2 is SMNVEV (reference sequence). The CDR3 spans 15 residues. V shed 6 bases and J 5 bases; nucleotides not matched to a gene: 10. CDR3 DNA: TGTGCCAGCAGCCTCTCTAGCGGGAGTTCCCACGAGCAGTACTTC. Its translation: CASSLSSGSSHEQYF.

There are many counts of this clonotype. The chain has TRBV12-3 or TRBV12-4 and TRBJ1-3; D not resolved. The CDR3 spans 13 residues. The V end was cut by 2 bases, the J end by 0 bases, with 2 bases between. CDR3: CASSLSSGNTIYF. The CDR3 nucleotides are TGTGCCAGCAGTTTAAGCTCTGGAAACACCATATATTTT.

This clonotype was seen repeatedly, ten times or more. The chain uses TRBV5-1 and TRBJ1-3; 7 bases line up with TRBD1. V was clipped by 0 bases and J by 4 bases; unmatched bases: 4. Germline V gives CDR1 SGHRS, CDR2 YFSETQ. The CDR3 contains 15 residues. The CDR3 sequence: CASSLDRGTGNTIYF. CDR3 in DNA: TGCGCCAGCAGCTTGGACAGGGGAACCGGAAACACCATATATTTT.

This clonotype came up a few times. The chain carries TRBV20-1 and TRBJ2-2; no clear D gene. There are 12 residues in the CDR3. Trimming pared 5 bases from V and 6 bases from J, leaving 10 bases between. Germline V gene sequence: CDR1 DFQATT, CDR2 SNEGSKA (reference sequence). CDR3 region: CSAAGQAGELFF. CDR3 in DNA: TGCAGTGCTGCCGGGCAGGCCGGGGAGCTGTTTTTT.

The chain has TRBV6-1 and TRBJ1-1; no clear D gene. The CDR3 is 12 amino acids. The V end lost 10 bases, the J end lost 0 bases, and 9 bases lay between the germline ends. CDR1 and CDR2 from the germline V gene are MNHNS and SASEGT. The CDR3 nucleotides read TGTGCCACCGGGAGGATGAACACTGAAGCTTTCTTT. It is translated as CATGRMNTEAFF.

CDR3 in DNA: TGCGCCAGCAGCTTGTCCGGACTGATGAACACTGAAGCTTTCTTT. This gives the protein CASSLSGLMNTEAFF. V and J are TRBV5-1 and TRBJ1-1; D is uncertain. V was shortened by 1 base and J by 0 bases, with 10 bases between the two germline ends. The CDR3 length is 15 residues. Germline V gene data show CDR1 as SGHRS and CDR2 as YFSETQ.

This clonotype was recorded a few times. The CDR3 coding sequence is TGTGCCAGCAGTGAAGGCAGGGTTAATCAGTTCTTC. It specifies CASSEGRVNQFF. The chain employs TRBV6-1 and TRBJ2-1; D is possibly TRBD1 (5 bases). The CDR3 sequence is 12 residues long. V dropped 1 base and J dropped 13 bases, with 11 bases sitting between them. Per the germline V gene, CDR1 is MNHNS and CDR2 is SASEGT.

This clonotype was counted many times. V usage is TRBV4-1 and J usage is TRBJ2-4; the match to TRBD1 covers 8 bases. V trimming: 0 bases; J trimming: 4 bases; junction bases outside the gene matches: 8. Germline values: CDR1 MGHRA, CDR2 YSYEKL. CDR3 size: 17 residues. CDR3: CASSQDFGTGGKNIQYF. As DNA, the CDR3 is TGCGCCAGCAGCCAAGATTTTGGGACAGGCGGAAAAAACATTCAGTACTTC.